The next 24 T cell receptor beta chains were all read from a single sample in a study of CD8 T cells in Susac syndrome. The RNA input was about 0.5 to 1 ug, and it was reverse transcribed with random hexamers. TCRdb independently ran MiXCR on the immunoSEQ multiplex PCR reads; one entry per CDR3 protein. Here the sample spans some 120,000 distinct CDR3 sequences, 90% to 95% being singletons. Sequenced input: CD4+ T cells from PBMCs. The receptors come from a human donor in good health.

The chain links TRBV11-2 to TRBJ1-5; TRBD1 agrees at 10 bases. V lost 5 bases and J lost 14; bases outside the gene matches: 9. Germline assignment: CDR1 SGHAT and CDR2 FQNNGV. The CDR3 totals 13 residues. The CDR3: CASSPLPGTGEHF. The CDR3 coding sequence is TGTGCCAGCAGCCCCCTTCCTGGGACAGGGGAGCATTTT.

The chain combines TRBV29-1 with TRBJ2-1; D not certain. Germline values: CDR1 SQVTM, CDR2 ANQGSEA. The V gene lost 5 bases and the J gene lost 0 bases, with 8 bases spanning the gap. The CDR3 runs to 13 residues. CDR3 in DNA: TGCAGCGTTAACATAGGCTCCTACAATGAGCAGTTCTTC. Its protein is CSVNIGSYNEQFF.

The V call is TRBV30, the J call TRBJ2-1; D is possibly TRBD2 (6 bases). Germline CDR1 is GTSNPN and CDR2 is SVGIG (reference sequence). With 2 bases removed from V and 7 bases from J, the gap between germline ends came to 15 bases. The CDR3 contains 14 residues. The CDR3 here is CAWSSRDSKNEQFF. The CDR3 region has the DNA TGTGCCTGGAGTTCCCGGGACTCTAAGAATGAGCAGTTCTTC.

The chain recombines TRBV4-2 with TRBJ2-1; 11 positions agree with TRBD2. The CDR3 runs 17 residues. Per germline, CDR1 LGHNA and CDR2 YNFKEQ. V lost 1 base to trimming and J lost 4 bases; unmatched junction nucleotides: 6. CDR3 residues: CASSQGRGTSGYNEQFF. Here the CDR3 DNA reads TGTGCCAGCAGCCAAGGTCGCGGGACTAGCGGATACAATGAGCAGTTCTTC.

The rearrangement uses TRBV10-3 and TRBJ2-4, with TRBD1 as a possible D gene (5 bases). The V end lost 5 bases, the J end lost 7 bases, and 18 bases lay between the germline ends. The CDR3 loop spans 15 amino acids. CDR1 ENHRY and CDR2 SYGVKD come from the germline V gene. CDR3 protein: CAISKSTDSSNIQYF. The CDR3 DNA reads TGTGCCATCAGTAAATCGACAGATAGCTCTAACATTCAGTACTTC.

The rearrangement uses TRBV28 and TRBJ2-7; no clear D. In germline, CDR1 is MDHEN, CDR2 SYDVKM. This CDR3 region has 15 residues. V was shortened by 5 bases and J by 0 bases, with 14 bases between the two germline ends. In nucleotides, the CDR3 is TGTGCCAGCAGTAAGGGCGTCCTAAGCTCCTACGAGCAGTACTTC. Encoded protein: CASSKGVLSSYEQYF.

This clonotype was detected only once. The chain is built from TRBV6-1 and TRBJ2-3; perhaps TRBD1 as D (6 bases). With 4 bases removed from V and 4 bases from J, the gap between germline ends came to 15 bases. The CDR3 is 15 amino acids. CDR1 and CDR2 (germline): MNHNS, SASEGT. For the CDR3, the DNA is TGTGCCAGCAGTGTATATGGCAGGGGCCCAGATACGCAGTATTTT. Protein product: CASSVYGRGPDTQYF.

The chain couples TRBV7-9 to TRBJ2-3; 10 bases map to TRBD1. This CDR3 comprises 13 residues. J gave up 8 bases and V 4 bases, and 3 bases lay outside the gene matches. The germline V gene encodes CDR1 SEHNR and CDR2 FQNEAQ (reference sequence). The CDR3 is CASSSGDRGTQYF. The CDR3 DNA is TGTGCCAGCAGCTCCGGGGACAGGGGTACGCAGTATTTT. The full variable domain, with the rest looked up from reference TRBV7-9 and TRBJ2-3, is DTGVSQNPRHKITKRGQNVTFRCDPISEHNRLYWYRQTLGQGPEFLTYFQNEAQLEKSRLLSDRFSAERPKGSFSTLEIQRTEQGDSAMYLCASSSGDRGTQYFGPGTRLTVL.

The rearrangement uses TRBV7-2 and TRBJ2-5, with 7 nucleotides matching TRBD2. From germline, CDR1 is SGHTA and CDR2 FQGNSA. V was pared by 6 bases and J by 3 bases, with 7 bases of the junction left unmatched. This CDR3 spans 14 amino acids. CDR3 bases: TGTGCCAGCAGAAAGGGCGGGAGCAAAGAGACCCAGTACTTC. Protein: CASRKGGSKETQYF.

The rearrangement uses TRBV28 and TRBJ1-5; D is possibly TRBD1 (5 bases). Germline V lookup: CDR1 MDHEN, CDR2 SYDVKM. V lost 2 bases and J 12 bases, leaving 8 bases between the germline ends. This CDR3 is 11 amino acids long. DNA for the CDR3: TGTGCCAGCAGTTTAACGAGGGGCCAGCATTTT. Amino acid sequence: CASSLTRGQHF.

This clonotype was counted once. This rearrangement joins TRBV5-1 to TRBJ2-6; D not resolved. Trimming took off 1 base at V and 0 bases at J, with 8 bases between the two ends. CDR1 is SGHRS, CDR2 YFSETQ, per germline. CDR3 size: 16 residues. The CDR3 nucleotides are TGCGCCAGCAGCTTGTCTGGCCGCTCTGGGGCCAACGTCCTGACTTTC. This codes for CASSLSGRSGANVLTF.

The V gene is TRBV11-1, the J gene TRBJ2-2, with 8 bases that match TRBD1. Trimming took 5 bases from V and 1 from J; bases not matched to a gene: 6. The CDR3 sequence is 16 residues long. Germline CDR1 is SGHAT and CDR2 is FQDESV (reference sequence). CDR3 DNA: TGTGCCAGCAGCACTCCAGGGGGCTGGAACACCGGGGAGCTGTTTTTT. Protein product: CASSTPGGWNTGELFF.

This chain links TRBV9 with TRBJ2-2; 10 bases line up with TRBD1. The CDR3 length is 15 residues. Trimming cost V 3 bases and J 7 bases; bases outside gene matches: 6. Per germline, CDR1 SGDLS and CDR2 YYNGEE. CDR3: CASSARQGAIGELFF. CDR3 DNA: TGTGCCAGCAGCGCACGACAGGGGGCAATCGGGGAGCTGTTTTTT.

J is TRBJ1-3 and V is TRBV6-5, with D maybe TRBD1 (6 bases). The CDR3 consists of 12 residues. CDR1 is MNHEY and CDR2 is SVGAGI in the germline V gene. V gave up 9 bases and J gave up 2 bases, with 8 bases separating them. The CDR3 DNA reads as TGTGCCAGTCGGACAGCTGGAAACACCATATATTTT. Residues: CASRTAGNTIYF.

The V and J genes are TRBV3-1 and TRBJ2-2; D not certain. V was trimmed by 1 base and J by 7 bases, leaving 13 bases between them. This CDR3 has 15 residues. Germline CDR1 and CDR2: LGHDT and YNNKEL (reference sequence). Here the CDR3 DNA reads TGTGCCAGCAGCCAAGCCCTACCATTAGTCGGGGAGCTGTTTTTT. Translated: CASSQALPLVGELFF.

The CDR3 nucleotides are TGTGCCAGCAGCTTAGAACCGGCAGGGGGTTACGAGCAGTACTTC. This encodes CASSLEPAGGYEQYF. The rearrangement links TRBV7-2 to TRBJ2-7; TRBD1 agrees at 7 bases. Germline CDR1 is SGHTA and CDR2 is FQGNSA. CDR3 length: 15 residues. The trim removed 1 base at V and 4 bases at J, leaving 7 bases unmatched.

This clonotype came up once. The CDR3 DNA is TGCAGCGTTGAAGACCCCCACGGCAGGGGCTCACTGGAGACCCAGTACTTC. Translation gives CSVEDPHGRGSLETQYF. This chain uses TRBV29-1 with TRBJ2-5; a weak D match, TRBD1 (6 bases). Germline CDR1 and CDR2: SQVTM and ANQGSEA. The CDR3 contains 17 residues. Deletions cut 0 bases from V and 5 bases from J, with 22 bases between. The full variable domain, completed using reference TRBV29-1 and TRBJ2-5, is SAVISQKPSRDICQRGTSLTIQCQVDSQVTMMFWYRQQPGQSLTLIATANQGSEATYESGFVIDKFPISRPNLTFSTLTVSNMSPEDSSIYLCSVEDPHGRGSLETQYFGPGTRLLVL.

The chain links TRBV6-1 to TRBJ2-5; no definite D call. This CDR3 is built from 13 residues. The germline V gene encodes CDR1 MNHNS and CDR2 SASEGT. The V gene lost 1 base and the J gene lost 3 bases, with 6 bases spanning the gap. The CDR3 here is CASSEDFEETQYF. The CDR3 DNA sequence: TGTGCCAGCAGTGAAGACTTCGAAGAGACCCAGTACTTC.

The gene calls are TRBV25-1 and TRBJ2-5, with 9 bases that match TRBD2. The CDR3 sequence is 13 residues long. Germline CDR1 is MGHDK and CDR2 is SYGVNS. V trimming: 11 bases; J trimming: 5 bases; junction bases outside the gene matches: 9. This CDR3 reads CAVGREGRETQYF. For the CDR3, the DNA is TGTGCCGTAGGGCGGGAGGGCCGGGAGACCCAGTACTTC.

This rearrangement joins TRBV18 to TRBJ1-1; 7 nucleotides align to TRBD1. Germline values: CDR1 KGHSH, CDR2 LQKENI. V was pared by 3 bases and J by 7 bases, with 2 bases of the junction left unmatched. The CDR3 length is 12 residues. The CDR3 loop reads CASSPTGIEAFF. In nucleotides, the CDR3 is TGTGCCAGCTCACCGACAGGGATTGAAGCTTTCTTT.

V gene TRBV2 combines with J gene TRBJ2-7; the match to TRBD2 covers 8 bases. The germline CDR1 and CDR2 sequences are SNHLY and FYNNEI. The CDR3 runs 13 residues. Germline trimming cut 10 bases from V and 5 bases from J; bases unmatched to any gene: 10. The CDR3 nucleotides are TGTGCCACGCGCCGGGAGGGCGTACACGAGCAGTACTTC. This translates into CATRREGVHEQYF.

V and J are TRBV4-1 and TRBJ1-1; D unclear. CDR3 size: 14 residues. Germline lookup yields CDR1 MGHRA and CDR2 YSYEKL. Trimming shortened V by 6 bases and J by 1 base, and 12 bases separated the two germline ends. The CDR3 DNA reads TGCGCCAGCAGGGCTCCTCTTAGGAACACTGAAGCTTTCTTT. It encodes CASRAPLRNTEAFF.

The rearrangement links TRBV6-4 to TRBJ2-5; TRBD1 or TRBD2 may be the D gene (5 bases each). The V and J ends lost 2 bases and 4 bases respectively, with 11 bases between them. The germline V gene encodes CDR1 MRHNA and CDR2 SNTAGT. The length of the CDR3 is 14 residues. The CDR3, as DNA: TGTGCCAGCAGTGACGGGCCGGGACGAGAGACCCAGTACTTC. Translation: CASSDGPGRETQYF.

This clonotype showed up just once. The chain uses TRBV5-1 and TRBJ2-7; the D call may be TRBD1 or TRBD2 (7 bases each). Germline V gene data show CDR1 as SGHRS and CDR2 as YFSETQ. V was trimmed by 3 bases and J by 6 bases, leaving 31 bases between them. The CDR3 spans 19 residues. The CDR3 DNA sequence: TGCGCCAGCAGCTCAGCCGTGTGGACCGGGGGAGGGGGCCTCGGCGAGCAGTACTTC. This codes for CASSSAVWTGGGGLGEQYF.